Listed here are 26 T cell receptor beta chains from one sample, sequenced in a study of blood T cell repertoires in COVID-19. TCRdb's table, derived via immunoSEQ multiplex PCR, lists solely in-frame clones and lacks some. The sample lists just under 350,000 clones, more than 75% occurring once. Sequenced input: peripheral blood. All receptors come from a woman aged 18-30 years who had recovered from COVID-19.

The chain joins TRBV5-1 to TRBJ1-6, with D perhaps TRBD1 (6 bases). Germline loops: CDR1 SGHRS, CDR2 YFSETQ. The CDR3 is 16 amino acids. V lost 5 bases and J lost 0, with 12 bases in between. CDR3 sequence (DNA): TGCGCCAGCAGGGAAACAGGGACCTCCTATAATTCACCCCTCCACTTT. Its translation is CASRETGTSYNSPLHF.

The chain couples TRBV6-2 or TRBV6-3 to TRBJ2-7, with unresolved D. This CDR3 region has 15 residues. Trimming took 4 bases from V and 0 from J, leaving 13 bases between them. Germline values: CDR1 MNHEY, CDR2 SVGEGT. The CDR3 coding sequence is TGTGCCAGCAGTTCCAACAATTTCTTCTCCTACGAGCAGTACGTC. It encodes CASSSNNFFSYEQYV.

The rearrangement joins TRBV11-2 to TRBJ2-3, with D possibly matching TRBD2 (6 bases). This CDR3 has 14 residues. Trimming cost V 5 bases and J 4 bases, with 13 bases left between them. The germline gives CDR1 SGHAT, CDR2 FQNNGV. The CDR3 nucleotides read TGTGCCAGCAGCGCCCGGGACTTGGCAGATACGCAGTATTTT. Translating gives CASSARDLADTQYF.

The chain employs TRBV10-1 and TRBJ1-1; D ambiguous. Looked up from germline, CDR1 is WNHNN and CDR2 is SYGVQD (reference sequence). V was trimmed by 10 bases and J by 13 bases, leaving 31 bases between them. The CDR3 totals 15 residues. The CDR3 here is CATQWSFGPDPLDFF. The CDR3 coding sequence is TGCGCCACCCAGTGGTCGTTTGGGCCCGATCCCTTAGATTTCTTT.

The chain is built from TRBV5-6 and TRBJ2-3, with 11 bases matching TRBD2. Trimming removed 4 bases from V and 4 bases from J; junction bases left unmatched: 8. The length of the CDR3 is 16 residues. CDR1 is SGHDT, CDR2 YYEEEE, per germline. CDR3 in amino acids: CASSAILAGGPDTQYF. In nucleotides, the CDR3 is TGTGCCAGCAGCGCCATTCTAGCGGGGGGCCCAGATACGCAGTATTTT.

V usage is TRBV19 and J usage is TRBJ2-7; 14 positions agree with TRBD2. The CDR3 sequence is 20 residues long. V gave up 2 bases and J gave up 1 base; unmatched junction bases: 13. Germline CDR1 and CDR2: LNHDA and SQIVND (reference sequence). Here the CDR3 DNA reads TGTGCCAGTAGTATAATGTCGGGACTAGCGGGAGTTGGGGATTCCTACGAGCAGTACGTC. Protein: CASSIMSGLAGVGDSYEQYV.

This chain links TRBV7-9 with TRBJ1-3; the D gene is possibly TRBD1 (6 bases). Germline lookup yields CDR1 SEHNR and CDR2 FQNEAQ (reference sequence). CDR3 length equals 15 residues. Trimming cost V 0 bases and J 4 bases, with 10 bases left between them. CDR3 DNA: TGTGCCAGCAGCTTAGCGCGCGGACAGGGAAACACCATATATTTT. Its protein is CASSLARGQGNTIYF.

V and J are TRBV7-9 and TRBJ2-3, with 15 positions matching TRBD2. Germline values: CDR1 SEHNR, CDR2 FQNEAQ (reference sequence). With 8 bases clipped from V and 4 bases from J, the junction kept 1 base outside the gene matches. The CDR3 covers 14 residues. Here the CDR3 reads CASGLAGGPDTQYF. CDR3 DNA: TGTGCCAGCGGACTAGCGGGAGGGCCAGATACGCAGTATTTT.

The chain recombines TRBV6-5 with TRBJ2-1, with D unclear. V dropped 4 bases and J dropped 2 bases, with 9 bases sitting between them. The CDR3 sequence is 14 residues long. CDR1 and CDR2 (germline): MNHEY, SVGAGI. The CDR3 DNA follows: TGTGCCAGCAGTTTGCGGTCGCCCTACAATGAGCAGTTCTTC. Protein: CASSLRSPYNEQFF.

The chain carries TRBV7-9 and TRBJ2-5, with D possibly matching TRBD2 (5 bases). V gave up 5 bases and J gave up 5 bases, with 18 bases separating them. The germline V gene has CDR1 SEHNR and CDR2 FQNEAQ (reference sequence). The CDR3 consists of 15 residues. The CDR3 bases are TGTGCCAGCAGCCCCTCGCGAGGGTCGAGGGAGACCCAGTACTTC. The encoded protein is CASSPSRGSRETQYF.

This sequence joins TRBV4-3 and TRBJ2-5; 8 nucleotides line up with TRBD1. Trimming took 0 bases from V and 4 from J; bases not matched to a gene: 10. CDR1 and CDR2 from the germline V gene are LGHNA and YSLEER. CDR3 length: 17 amino acids. The CDR3 DNA reads as TGCGCCAGCAGCCAAGATTGGACAGGGTGGGAGCGAGAGACCCAGTACTTC. Its protein product is CASSQDWTGWERETQYF.

CDR3 bases: TGCGCCAGCAGCCAAGATTTGCAGGGATCCCGCCGGCAGTACGTC. Translated, it gives CASSQDLQGSRRQYV. The V call is TRBV4-3, the J call TRBJ2-7; TRBD1 is a possible D gene (5 bases). V lost 0 bases and J lost 9, with 18 bases in between. The CDR3 runs 15 residues. Germline CDR1 reads LGHNA; CDR2 reads YSLEER.

This chain uses TRBV5-1 with TRBJ1-2; 8 bases agree with TRBD1. J gave up 2 bases and V 4 bases, and 4 bases lay outside the gene matches. Germline values: CDR1 SGHRS, CDR2 YFSETQ. CDR3 length: 14 amino acids. As DNA, the CDR3 is TGCGCCAGCAGCCAAGGACAGGGAAACTATGGCTACACCTTC. Amino acid sequence: CASSQGQGNYGYTF.

This clone was detected once. V gene TRBV19 combines with J gene TRBJ1-1, with D possibly TRBD1 on 5 matching bases. CDR3 length: 13 residues. CDR1 and CDR2 from the germline V gene are LNHDA and SQIVND (reference sequence). The V gene lost 8 bases and the J gene lost 0 bases, with 10 bases spanning the gap. The DNA of the CDR3 is TGTGCCAGTGGGGCAGCCATGAACACTGAAGCTTTCTTT. Protein product: CASGAAMNTEAFF.

CDR3 protein: CASSIRGYTEAFF. The CDR3 bases are TGTGCCAGTAGTATAAGAGGGTACACTGAAGCTTTCTTT. This sequence joins TRBV19 and TRBJ1-1; no reliable D call. Germline V gives CDR1 LNHDA, CDR2 SQIVND (reference sequence). This CDR3 has 13 amino acids. Trimming stripped 2 bases from V and 3 bases from J, with 7 bases between.

Notes on this clone: Other DNA sequences in the same sample also yield this CDR3. The chain uses TRBV6-5 and TRBJ1-6, with 7 bases aligning to TRBD1. Germline-derived CDR1 and CDR2 are MNHEY and SVGAGI. The CDR3 extends over 15 amino acids. Losses at the gene ends were 0 bases for V and 6 bases for J; bases not matched to a gene: 2. The CDR3 sequence: CASSYSNRGNSPLHF. The CDR3 DNA sequence: TGTGCCAGCAGTTACTCGAACAGGGGTAATTCACCCCTCCACTTT.

CDR3 nucleotide sequence: TGTGCCAGCAGCACCGCGGAGGCCGGAAACACCATATATTTT. Translation gives CASSTAEAGNTIYF. V gene TRBV21-1 combines with J gene TRBJ1-3. TRBV21-1 is flagged as a pseudogene. The CDR3 contains 14 residues.

The V call is TRBV5-1, the J call TRBJ1-2; no clear D gene. The CDR3 is 14 residues long. CDR1 SGHRS and CDR2 YFSETQ come from the germline V gene. V lost 0 bases, J lost 0 bases, and 6 bases lay in between. The CDR3 DNA reads TGCGCCAGCAGCTTGGGAGTAACTAACTATGGCTACACCTTC. It specifies CASSLGVTNYGYTF.

The V call is TRBV5-1, the J call TRBJ2-1; 8 bases match TRBD2. The CDR3 is made up of 14 amino acids. The V gene end was trimmed by 3 bases and the J gene end by 6 bases; junction bases not matched to a gene: 5. Germline lookup yields CDR1 SGHRS and CDR2 YFSETQ. CDR3 amino acids: CASSSTGGPNEQFF. In DNA, the CDR3 is TGCGCCAGCAGCTCTACGGGAGGGCCCAATGAGCAGTTCTTC. Looking up the rest from reference TRBV5-1 and TRBJ2-1 gives the full variable domain: KAGVTQTPRYLIKTRGQQVTLSCSPISGHRSVSWYQQTPGQGLQFLFEYFSETQRNKGNFPGRFSGRQFSNSRSEMNVSTLELGDSALYLCASSSTGGPNEQFFGPGTRLTVL.

The chain has TRBV3-1 (or the pseudogene TRBV3-2) and TRBJ2-5, with 7 bases matching TRBD2. The trim removed 1 base at V and 5 bases at J, leaving 10 bases unmatched. The CDR3 has 16 amino acids. CDR1 and CDR2 from the germline V gene are LGHDT and YNNKEL (reference sequence). The CDR3 protein is CASSQVRAGRWETQYF. CDR3 nucleotide sequence: TGTGCCAGCAGCCAAGTCCGAGCGGGGAGATGGGAGACCCAGTACTTC.

The chain links TRBV7-9 to TRBJ2-1; D is possibly TRBD2 (6 bases). The V gene's germline CDR1 is SEHNR and CDR2 FQNEAQ (reference sequence). V lost 10 bases to trimming and J lost 8 bases, with 15 bases between them. The CDR3 length is 12 residues. The CDR3 DNA is TGTGCCATTCGGCGGGGAGACGATGAGCAGTTCTTC. It yields the protein CAIRRGDDEQFF.

The J gene is TRBJ1-1, the V gene TRBV7-8, with TRBD1 identical over 9 bases. V trimming: 5 bases; J trimming: 5 bases; junction bases outside the gene matches: 9. The CDR3 loop spans 15 amino acids. From germline, CDR1 is SGHVS and CDR2 FQNEAQ. The CDR3 nucleotides are TGTGCCAGCAGCCCACGGGACAGGGCATGGACTGAAGCTTTCTTT. Amino acids: CASSPRDRAWTEAFF. The full variable domain, with the rest looked up from reference TRBV7-8 and TRBJ1-1, is GAGVSQSPRYKVAKRGQDVALRCDPISGHVSLFWYQQALGQGPEFLTYFQNEAQLDKSGLPSDRFFAERPEGSVSTLKIQRTQQEDSAVYLCASSPRDRAWTEAFFGQGTRLTVV.

The V gene is TRBV4-3, the J gene TRBJ1-2; D is undetermined. From germline, CDR1 is LGHNA and CDR2 YSLEER. The CDR3 runs to 13 residues. Trimming removed 3 bases from V and 7 bases from J, with 12 bases in between. CDR3 DNA sequence: TGCGCCAGCAGCCAGGCCGACATGACTGGCTACACCTTC. Translated, it gives CASSQADMTGYTF.

The chain is built from TRBV7-6 and TRBJ2-3; possibly TRBD2 for D (5 bases). V lost 1 base and J 2 bases, leaving 13 bases between the germline ends. CDR3 length: 16 amino acids. CDR1 is SGHVS, CDR2 FNYEAQ, per germline. The CDR3 sequence: CASSLVAEAFTDTQYF. Here the CDR3 DNA reads TGTGCCAGCAGCTTAGTCGCGGAGGCCTTCACAGATACGCAGTATTTT.

The gene calls are TRBV30 and TRBJ2-7; weak D call: TRBD2 (6 bases). CDR1 is GTSNPN and CDR2 is SVGIG in the germline V gene (reference sequence). V was cut by 3 bases and J by 1 base, with 10 bases left in between. This CDR3 is built from 13 residues. The CDR3 loop is CAWSASGSYEQYV. The CDR3 bases are TGTGCCTGGAGCGCGAGCGGGTCCTACGAGCAGTACGTC.

V gene TRBV2 combines with J gene TRBJ1-3; no reliable D call. Trimming stripped 4 bases from V and 3 bases from J, with 7 bases between. The germline V gene encodes CDR1 SNHLY and CDR2 FYNNEI. This CDR3 is built from 13 residues. The CDR3 region has the DNA TGTGCCAGCAGTGGAGGATTTGGAAACACCATATATTTT. This gives the protein CASSGGFGNTIYF.